This T cell receptor beta chain came from a study of T-cell memory formation after mild COVID-19. Background on the study: Most TCR clusters belonged to a single donor. Notes on the study in general: While clones contracting from day 15 to 85 were balanced between CD4 and CD8, later expanders leaned CD4+. The second-wave clones peaking on day 37 were not confirmed as SARS-CoV-2-specific.

The CDR3 covers 15 residues. Trimming took off 4 bases at V and 0 bases at J, with 11 bases between the two ends. The V gene's germline CDR1 is MNHEY and CDR2 SVGAGI. On this clonotype itself: Its specificity is unknown.

TCRdb fed the 5' RACE reads into MiXCR, producing one record per CDR3 protein. The table lists 90,000 to 120,000 distinct CDR3 sequences, approximately 14% of them singletons, with around 43% in the top ten. The sample taken for sequencing was PBMCs or a T cell subset sorted from them (not recorded which). The origin of this receptor is a man younger than 30 who had mild COVID-19 (a few samples of this study predate the infection). Cell type and time point are not known. The chain links TRBV6-5 to TRBJ2-3; no definite D call. CDR3 DNA sequence: TGTGCCAGCAGTTCCAACACAGCTAGCACAGATACGCAGTATTTT. Protein sequence: CASSSNTASTDTQYF.